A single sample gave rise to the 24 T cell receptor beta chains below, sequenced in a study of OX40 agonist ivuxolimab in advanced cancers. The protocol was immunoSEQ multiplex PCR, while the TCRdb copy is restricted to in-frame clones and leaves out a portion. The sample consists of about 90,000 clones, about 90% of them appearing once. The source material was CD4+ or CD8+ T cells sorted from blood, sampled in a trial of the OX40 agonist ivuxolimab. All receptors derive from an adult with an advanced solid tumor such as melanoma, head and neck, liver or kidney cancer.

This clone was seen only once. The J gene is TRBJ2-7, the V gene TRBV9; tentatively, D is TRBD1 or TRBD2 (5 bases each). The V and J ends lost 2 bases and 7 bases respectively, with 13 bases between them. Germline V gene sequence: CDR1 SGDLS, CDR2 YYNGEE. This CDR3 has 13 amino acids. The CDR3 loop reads CASSVWGKGEQYF. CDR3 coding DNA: TGTGCCAGCAGCGTCTGGGGGAAGGGTGAGCAGTACTTC.

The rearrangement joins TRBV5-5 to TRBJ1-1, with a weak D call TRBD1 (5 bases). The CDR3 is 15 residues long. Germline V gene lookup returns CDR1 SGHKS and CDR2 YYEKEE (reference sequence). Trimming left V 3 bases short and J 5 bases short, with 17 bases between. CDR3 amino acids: CASSSSGTSGTEAFF. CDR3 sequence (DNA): TGTGCCAGCAGCTCATCCGGGACCTCAGGGACTGAAGCTTTCTTT.

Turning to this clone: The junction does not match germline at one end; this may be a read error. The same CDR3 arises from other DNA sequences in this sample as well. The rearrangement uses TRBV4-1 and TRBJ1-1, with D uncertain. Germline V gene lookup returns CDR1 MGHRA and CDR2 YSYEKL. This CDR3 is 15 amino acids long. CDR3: CASSQGPLMNTEAFF. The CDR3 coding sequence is TGCGCCAGCAGCCAAGGACCACTCATGAACACTGAAGCCTTCTTT.

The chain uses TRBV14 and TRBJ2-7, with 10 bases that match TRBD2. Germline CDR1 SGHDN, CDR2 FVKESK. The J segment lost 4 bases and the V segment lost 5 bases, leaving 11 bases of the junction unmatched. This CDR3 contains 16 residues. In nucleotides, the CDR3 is TGTGCCAGCAGCTCCACCGCTAGCGGGAGCGGATACGAGCAGTACTTC. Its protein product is CASSSTASGSGYEQYF. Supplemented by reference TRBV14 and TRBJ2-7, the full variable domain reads EAGVTQFPSHSVIEKGQTVTLRCDPISGHDNLYWYRRVMGKEIKFLLHFVKESKQDESGMPNNRFLAERTGGTYSTLKVQPAELEDSGVYFCASSSTASGSGYEQYFGPGTRLTVT.

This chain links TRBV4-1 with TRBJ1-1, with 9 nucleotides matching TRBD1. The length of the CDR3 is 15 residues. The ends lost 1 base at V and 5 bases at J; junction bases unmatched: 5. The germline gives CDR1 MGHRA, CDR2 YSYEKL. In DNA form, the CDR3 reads TGCGCCAGCAGCCAAGCTCCGGGACAGGGTACTGAAGCTTTCTTT. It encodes CASSQAPGQGTEAFF.

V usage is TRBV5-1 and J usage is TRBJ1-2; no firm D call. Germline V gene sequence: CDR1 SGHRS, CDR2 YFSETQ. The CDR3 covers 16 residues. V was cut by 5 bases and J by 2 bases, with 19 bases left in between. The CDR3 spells CASRPHMDGKNYGYTF. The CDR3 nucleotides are TGCGCCAGCAGGCCCCACATGGACGGTAAAAACTATGGCTACACCTTC.

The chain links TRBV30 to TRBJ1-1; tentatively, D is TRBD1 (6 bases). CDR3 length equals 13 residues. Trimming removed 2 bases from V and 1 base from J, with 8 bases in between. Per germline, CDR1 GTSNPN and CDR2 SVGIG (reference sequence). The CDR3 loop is CAWSSQGNTEAFF. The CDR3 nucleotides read TGTGCCTGGAGTTCACAGGGGAACACTGAAGCTTTCTTT.

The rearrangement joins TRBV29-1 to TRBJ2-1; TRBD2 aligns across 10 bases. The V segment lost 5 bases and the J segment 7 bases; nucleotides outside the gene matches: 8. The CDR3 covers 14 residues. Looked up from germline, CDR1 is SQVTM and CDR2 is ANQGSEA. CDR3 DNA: TGCAGCGTTCTCTTCCTAGCGGGAGTGAATGAGCAGTTCTTC. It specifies CSVLFLAGVNEQFF.

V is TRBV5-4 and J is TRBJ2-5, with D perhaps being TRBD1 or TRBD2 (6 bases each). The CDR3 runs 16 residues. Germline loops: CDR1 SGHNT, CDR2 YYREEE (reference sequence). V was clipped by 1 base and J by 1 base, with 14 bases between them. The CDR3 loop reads CASSLLGGEPQETQYF. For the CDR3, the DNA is TGTGCCAGCAGCTTGTTGGGGGGCGAGCCCCAAGAGACCCAGTACTTC.

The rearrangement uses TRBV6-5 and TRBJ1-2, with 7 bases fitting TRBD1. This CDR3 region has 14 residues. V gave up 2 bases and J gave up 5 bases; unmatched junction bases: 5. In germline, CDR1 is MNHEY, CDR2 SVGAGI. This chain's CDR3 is CASSYEGAEYGYTF. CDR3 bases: TGTGCCAGCAGTTACGAGGGGGCTGAGTATGGCTACACCTTC.

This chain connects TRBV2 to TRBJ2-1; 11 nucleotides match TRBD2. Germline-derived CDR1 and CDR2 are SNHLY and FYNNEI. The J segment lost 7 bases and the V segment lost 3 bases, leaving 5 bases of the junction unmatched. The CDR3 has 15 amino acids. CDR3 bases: TGTGCCAGCAGTGATAGGCTAGCGGGAGGAAATGAGCAGTTCTTC. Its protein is CASSDRLAGGNEQFF.

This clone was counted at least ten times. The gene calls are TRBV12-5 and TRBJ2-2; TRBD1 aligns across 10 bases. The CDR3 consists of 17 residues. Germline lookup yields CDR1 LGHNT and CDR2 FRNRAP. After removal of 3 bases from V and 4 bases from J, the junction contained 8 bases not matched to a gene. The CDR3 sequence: CASGFSGTGDLTGELFF. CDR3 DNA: TGTGCTAGTGGTTTCTCCGGGACAGGGGACCTCACCGGGGAGCTGTTTTTT.

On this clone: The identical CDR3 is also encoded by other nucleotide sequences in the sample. This chain's CDR3 is CASSLSPGTGVHEQYF. The CDR3 region has the DNA TGTGCCAGCAGTTTATCCCCCGGGACAGGGGTCCACGAGCAGTACTTC. V usage is TRBV6-5 and J usage is TRBJ2-7, with 10 bases matching TRBD1. The CDR3 length is 16 residues. The V gene end was trimmed by 4 bases and the J gene end by 5 bases; junction bases not matched to a gene: 11. Germline V CDR1 and CDR2: MNHEY, SVGAGI.

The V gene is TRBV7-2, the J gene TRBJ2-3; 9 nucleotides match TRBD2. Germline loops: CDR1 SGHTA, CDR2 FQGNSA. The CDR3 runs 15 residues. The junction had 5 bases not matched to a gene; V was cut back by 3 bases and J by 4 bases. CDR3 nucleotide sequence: TGTGCCAGCAGCTTGATAGCGGGAGCTCCAGATACGCAGTATTTT. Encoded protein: CASSLIAGAPDTQYF.

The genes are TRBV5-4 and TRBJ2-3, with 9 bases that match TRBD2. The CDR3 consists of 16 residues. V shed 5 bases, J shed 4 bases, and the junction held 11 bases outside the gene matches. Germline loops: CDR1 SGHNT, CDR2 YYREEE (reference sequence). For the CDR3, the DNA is TGTGCCAGCAGTGTACCTGGCGGGAGGGCCCCAGATACGCAGTATTTT. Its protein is CASSVPGGRAPDTQYF. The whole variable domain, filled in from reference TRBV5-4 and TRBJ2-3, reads ETGVTQSPTHLIKTRGQQVTLRCSSQSGHNTVSWYQQALGQGPQFIFQYYREEENGRGNFPPRFSGLQFPNYSSELNVNALELDDSALYLCASSVPGGRAPDTQYFGPGTRLTVL.

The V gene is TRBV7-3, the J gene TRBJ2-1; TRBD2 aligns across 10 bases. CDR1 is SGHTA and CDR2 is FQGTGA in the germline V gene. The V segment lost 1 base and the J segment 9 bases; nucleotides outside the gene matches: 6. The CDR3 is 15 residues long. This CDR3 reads CASSLMASGRAEQFF. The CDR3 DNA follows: TGTGCCAGCAGCTTAATGGCTAGCGGGAGAGCTGAGCAGTTCTTC.

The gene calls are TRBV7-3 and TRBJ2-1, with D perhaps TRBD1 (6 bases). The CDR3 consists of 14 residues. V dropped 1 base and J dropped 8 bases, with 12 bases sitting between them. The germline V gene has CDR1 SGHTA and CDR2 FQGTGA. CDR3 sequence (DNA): TGTGCCAGCAGCTTAATGGGACAAGGGGATGAGCAGTTCTTC. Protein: CASSLMGQGDEQFF. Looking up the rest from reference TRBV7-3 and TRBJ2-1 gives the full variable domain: GAGVSQTPSNKVTEKGKYVELRCDPISGHTALYWYRQSLGQGPEFLIYFQGTGAADDSGLPNDRFFAVRPEGSVSTLKIQRTERGDSAVYLCASSLMGQGDEQFFGPGTRLTVL.

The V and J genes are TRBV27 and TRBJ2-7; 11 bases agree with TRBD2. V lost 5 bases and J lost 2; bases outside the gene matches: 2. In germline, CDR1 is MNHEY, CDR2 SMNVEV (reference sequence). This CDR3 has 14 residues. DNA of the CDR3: TGTGCCAGCAGTATAGCGGGAGGGCCCTACGAGCAGTACTTC. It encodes CASSIAGGPYEQYF.

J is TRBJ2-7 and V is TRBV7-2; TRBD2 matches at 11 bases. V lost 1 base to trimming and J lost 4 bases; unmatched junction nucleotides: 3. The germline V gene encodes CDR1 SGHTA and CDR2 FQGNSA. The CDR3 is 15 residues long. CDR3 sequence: CASSLGPSGRYEQYF. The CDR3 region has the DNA TGTGCCAGCAGCTTAGGGCCTAGCGGGAGGTACGAGCAGTACTTC.

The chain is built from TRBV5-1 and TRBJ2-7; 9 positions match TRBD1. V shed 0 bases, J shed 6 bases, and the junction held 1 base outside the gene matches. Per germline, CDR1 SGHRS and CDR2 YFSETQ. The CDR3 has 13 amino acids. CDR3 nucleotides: TGCGCCAGCAGCTTGGGACAGGGGGGCGAGCAGTACTTC. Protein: CASSLGQGGEQYF.

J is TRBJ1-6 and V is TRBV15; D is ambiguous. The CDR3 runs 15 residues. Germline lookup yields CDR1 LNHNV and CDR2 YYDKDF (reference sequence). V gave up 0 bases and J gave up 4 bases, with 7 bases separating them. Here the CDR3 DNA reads TGTGCCACCAGCAGAGACAGCGGATATAATTCACCCCTCCACTTT. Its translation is CATSRDSGYNSPLHF.

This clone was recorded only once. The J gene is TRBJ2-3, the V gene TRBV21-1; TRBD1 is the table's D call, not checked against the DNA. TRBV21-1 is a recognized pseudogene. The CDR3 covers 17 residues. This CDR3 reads CASSKPVGQPSTDTQYF. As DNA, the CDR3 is TGTGCCAGCAGCAAACCAGTTGGACAGCCGAGCACAGATACGCAGTATTTT.

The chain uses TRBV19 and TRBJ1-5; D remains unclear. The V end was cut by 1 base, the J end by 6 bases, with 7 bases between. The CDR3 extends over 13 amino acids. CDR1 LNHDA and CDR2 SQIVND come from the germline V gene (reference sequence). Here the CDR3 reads CASSIGEGQPQHF. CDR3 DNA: TGTGCCAGTAGTATAGGAGAGGGTCAGCCCCAGCATTTT.

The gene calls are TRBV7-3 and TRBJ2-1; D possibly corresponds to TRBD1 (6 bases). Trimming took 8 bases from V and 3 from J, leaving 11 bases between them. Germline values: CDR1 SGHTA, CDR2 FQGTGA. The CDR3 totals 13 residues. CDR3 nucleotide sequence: TGTGCCAGCGGTCACAGGGACTACAATGAGCAGTTCTTC. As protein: CASGHRDYNEQFF.